These 28 T cell receptor beta chains were sequenced from one sample in a study of shared clonotypes between healthy human individuals. Naive CD8 cells comprised CD45RO-negative, CCR7-positively selected cells, excluding terminally differentiated effector memory CD45RA+ cells. Assay used: immunoSEQ multiplex PCR; TCRdb lists only in-frame clones, some missing. This table has under 2,000,000 clones, 85% to 95% appearing once. Material for sequencing was naive CD8+ T cells sorted from blood. These receptors were collected from a man aged 18 to 35 in good health.

V usage is TRBV5-1 and J usage is TRBJ1-4; the match to TRBD1 covers 9 bases. From germline, CDR1 is SGHRS and CDR2 YFSETQ. The CDR3 has 17 amino acids. V gave up 0 bases and J gave up 8 bases; unmatched junction bases: 11. The CDR3 bases are TGCGCCAGCAGCTTGGTGGACAGGGGTATGAGGGGGGAAAAACTGTTTTTT. This translates into CASSLVDRGMRGEKLFF.

This chain connects TRBV19 to TRBJ2-3; maybe TRBD2 (5 bases). The V and J ends lost 1 base and 2 bases respectively, with 7 bases between them. The CDR3 is 14 amino acids. From germline, CDR1 is LNHDA and CDR2 SQIVND (reference sequence). In DNA, the CDR3 is TGTGCCAGTAGTATAGGAGGGTACACAGATACGCAGTATTTT. Translated, it gives CASSIGGYTDTQYF.

This sequence joins TRBV29-1 and TRBJ2-5; D call uncertain. The CDR3 contains 14 residues. Germline values: CDR1 SQVTM, CDR2 ANQGSEA. V was pared by 0 bases and J by 2 bases, with 10 bases between. The CDR3: CSVEDQGVQETQYF. CDR3 in DNA: TGCAGCGTTGAAGATCAAGGAGTGCAAGAGACCCAGTACTTC.

This chain links TRBV5-6 with TRBJ2-5; TRBD2 aligns across 11 bases. This CDR3 region has 15 residues. V was clipped by 3 bases and J by 1 base; unmatched bases: 2. Germline CDR1 reads SGHDT; CDR2 reads YYEEEE. In DNA, the CDR3 is TGTGCCAGCAGCTACCTAGCGGGAGGCCAAGAGACCCAGTACTTC. It translates to CASSYLAGGQETQYF.

The rearrangement links TRBV4-3 to TRBJ2-7; 9 bases align to TRBD2. This CDR3 spans 15 amino acids. Germline V gene sequence: CDR1 LGHNA, CDR2 YSLEER. The J segment lost 3 bases and the V segment lost 1 base, leaving 4 bases of the junction unmatched. CDR3: CASSQVSSGNYEQYF. For the CDR3, the DNA is TGCGCCAGCAGCCAAGTGTCTAGCGGGAACTACGAGCAGTACTTC.

V is TRBV11-2 and J is TRBJ2-6; D call uncertain. Per germline, CDR1 SGHAT and CDR2 FQNNGV. The CDR3 extends over 14 amino acids. V was trimmed by 1 base and J by 4 bases, leaving 5 bases between them. The CDR3 region is CASSLVTGANVLTF. The CDR3 nucleotides are TGTGCCAGCAGCTTAGTTACCGGGGCCAACGTCCTGACTTTC. The full variable domain, with the rest looked up from reference TRBV11-2 and TRBJ2-6, is EAGVAQSPRYKIIEKRQSVAFWCNPISGHATLYWYQQILGQGPKLLIQFQNNGVVDDSQLPKDRFSAERLKGVDSTLKIQPAKLEDSAVYLCASSLVTGANVLTFGAGSRLTVL.

This sequence joins TRBV4-1 and TRBJ2-3; 9 bases are shared with TRBD1. The V segment lost 6 bases and the J segment 0 bases; nucleotides outside the gene matches: 4. Germline V lookup: CDR1 MGHRA, CDR2 YSYEKL. The CDR3 sequence is 15 residues long. CDR3 sequence: CASRRGTGSTDTQYF. The CDR3 DNA follows: TGCGCCAGCAGACGCGGGACAGGGAGCACAGATACGCAGTATTTT.

V gene TRBV7-2 combines with J gene TRBJ1-1; D not certain. From germline, CDR1 is SGHTA and CDR2 FQGNSA. Trimming took 3 bases from V and 0 from J, leaving 11 bases between them. The CDR3 spans 15 residues. Written as DNA, the CDR3 is TGTGCCAGCAGCTTCCAGCGCCCAGTGAACACTGAAGCTTTCTTT. It yields the protein CASSFQRPVNTEAFF.

V and J are TRBV25-1 and TRBJ1-1; D call uncertain. Germline loops: CDR1 MGHDK, CDR2 SYGVNS. Trimming stripped 3 bases from V and 8 bases from J, with 16 bases between. The CDR3 is made up of 14 amino acids. CDR3 protein: CASSELGTALEAFF. CDR3 nucleotides: TGTGCCAGCAGTGAGTTAGGCACGGCCCTCGAAGCTTTCTTT. Full variable domain (outside the CDR3, taken from reference TRBV25-1 and TRBJ1-1): EADIYQTPRYLVIGTGKKITLECSQTMGHDKMYWYQQDPGMELHLIHYSYGVNSTEKGDLSSESTVSRIRTEHFPLTLESARPSHTSQYLCASSELGTALEAFFGQGTRLTVV.

The table lists this clone with a count of one. The same CDR3 arises from other DNA sequences in this sample as well. The chain has TRBV30 and TRBJ1-1, with TRBD1 matching 8 bases. V trimming: 4 bases; J trimming: 2 bases; junction bases outside the gene matches: 3. CDR1 is GTSNPN, CDR2 SVGIG, per germline (reference sequence). CDR3 length: 13 amino acids. The CDR3 sequence: CAWTGQGNTEAFF. CDR3 sequence (DNA): TGTGCCTGGACTGGACAGGGAAACACTGAAGCTTTCTTT.

The chain uses TRBV2 and TRBJ2-3; TRBD1 aligns across 7 bases. The CDR3 loop spans 17 amino acids. After removal of 4 bases from V and 0 bases from J, the junction contained 10 bases not matched to a gene. Germline loops: CDR1 SNHLY, CDR2 FYNNEI. CDR3 sequence reads: CASSGPRTGPSTDTQYF. Written as DNA, the CDR3 is TGTGCCAGCAGTGGTCCACGGACAGGACCTAGCACAGATACGCAGTATTTT. The variable domain in full, completed from reference TRBV2 and TRBJ2-3, reads EPEVTQTPSHQVTQMGQEVILRCVPISNHLYFYWYRQILGQKVEFLVSFYNNEISEKSEIFDDQFSVERPDGSNFTLKIRSTKLEDSAMYFCASSGPRTGPSTDTQYFGPGTRLTVL.

This chain uses TRBV4-3 with TRBJ1-1; 8 bases line up with TRBD1. Trimming cost V 0 bases and J 4 bases; bases outside gene matches: 4. The germline V gene has CDR1 LGHNA and CDR2 YSLEER. This CDR3 is built from 15 residues. The CDR3 DNA sequence: TGCGCCAGCAGCCAAGACCCAGGGGGCGTCACTGAAGCTTTCTTT. Its protein product is CASSQDPGGVTEAFF.

The V call is TRBV28, the J call TRBJ1-2, with D perhaps matching TRBD1 (5 bases). Germline V CDR1 and CDR2: MDHEN, SYDVKM. Trimming left V 6 bases short and J 9 bases short, with 23 bases between. The CDR3 sequence is 15 residues long. The DNA for the CDR3 is TGTGCCAGCAGAATGAGCCCCAATGGGGCTTCGCGCTACACCTTC. The encoded protein is CASRMSPNGASRYTF.

The chain is built from TRBV5-4 and TRBJ1-6, with D possibly TRBD1 on 5 matching bases. Trimming shortened V by 4 bases and J by 9 bases, and 17 bases separated the two germline ends. CDR3 length: 15 amino acids. Looked up from germline, CDR1 is SGHNT and CDR2 is YYREEE (reference sequence). The CDR3 loop is CASSLDAGWASPLHF. CDR3 bases: TGTGCCAGCAGCCTAGACGCAGGGTGGGCTTCACCCCTCCACTTT. Variable domain in full (rest from reference TRBV5-4 and TRBJ1-6): ETGVTQSPTHLIKTRGQQVTLRCSSQSGHNTVSWYQQALGQGPQFIFQYYREEENGRGNFPPRFSGLQFPNYSSELNVNALELDDSALYLCASSLDAGWASPLHFGNGTRLTVT.

The V gene is TRBV5-5, the J gene TRBJ2-7; 9 nucleotides align to TRBD2. The CDR3 totals 17 residues. The V gene end was trimmed by 4 bases and the J gene end by 5 bases; junction bases not matched to a gene: 16. Germline V gene sequence: CDR1 SGHKS, CDR2 YYEKEE (reference sequence). The CDR3, as DNA: TGTGCCAGCAGCGGACCTGCGCGCGTAGCGGGAGAACACGAGCAGTACTTC. This codes for CASSGPARVAGEHEQYF.

The genes are TRBV6-1 and TRBJ2-2, with a possible D match to TRBD1 (6 bases). This CDR3 is 14 amino acids long. CDR1 is MNHNS and CDR2 is SASEGT in the germline V gene. Trimming took off 6 bases at V and 5 bases at J, with 13 bases between the two ends. This CDR3 reads CASRPTGTTGELFF. The CDR3 DNA is TGTGCCAGCAGACCGACAGGCACTACCGGGGAGCTGTTTTTT.

This clone showed up just a few times. The chain recombines TRBV2 with TRBJ1-1, with D possibly being TRBD1 (5 bases). Between the trimmed V and J ends, which lost 7 bases and 0 bases, there was a span of 15 bases. This CDR3 has 15 residues. Germline loops: CDR1 SNHLY, CDR2 FYNNEI. In nucleotides, the CDR3 is TGTGCCAGCAACTACCCCGACAGCATGAACACTGAAGCTTTCTTT. It yields the protein CASNYPDSMNTEAFF.

V gene TRBV5-4 combines with J gene TRBJ2-3; 9 bases line up with TRBD2. Germline V gene data show CDR1 as SGHNT and CDR2 as YYREEE (reference sequence). The V gene end was trimmed by 9 bases and the J gene end by 5 bases; junction bases not matched to a gene: 7. This CDR3 region has 13 residues. The CDR3: CATLAGVGDTQYF. CDR3 sequence (DNA): TGTGCCACCTTAGCGGGAGTCGGAGATACGCAGTATTTT. Filled out from reference TRBV5-4 and TRBJ2-3, the complete variable domain reads ETGVTQSPTHLIKTRGQQVTLRCSSQSGHNTVSWYQQALGQGPQFIFQYYREEENGRGNFPPRFSGLQFPNYSSELNVNALELDDSALYLCATLAGVGDTQYFGPGTRLTVL.

The gene calls are TRBV7-9 and TRBJ1-2; 7 bases are a match to TRBD1. Germline V gene sequence: CDR1 SEHNR, CDR2 FQNEAQ (reference sequence). Trimming cost V 1 base and J 3 bases; bases outside gene matches: 8. CDR3 length: 16 residues. In DNA, the CDR3 is TGTGCCAGCAGCTTAGGACAGGGCGGGGACGACTATGGCTACACCTTC. Protein: CASSLGQGGDDYGYTF.

The CDR3 here is CASSTGTSTAETQYF. In DNA form, the CDR3 reads TGTGCCAGCAGTACCGGGACTAGCACCGCCGAGACCCAGTACTTC. V gene TRBV27 combines with J gene TRBJ2-5; 9 bases map to TRBD2. The CDR3 consists of 15 residues. Germline CDR1 is MNHEY and CDR2 is SMNVEV (reference sequence). V was pared by 5 bases and J by 5 bases, with 9 bases of the junction left unmatched.

CDR3 sequence: CASSQQHFRNEKLFF. The CDR3 DNA reads TGCGCCAGCAGCCAGCAACATTTTCGTAATGAAAAACTGTTTTTT. The V call is TRBV4-1, the J call TRBJ1-4; D remains ambiguous. This CDR3 contains 15 residues. Trimming pared 3 bases from V and 4 bases from J, leaving 12 bases between. Looked up from germline, CDR1 is MGHRA and CDR2 is YSYEKL.

The V gene is TRBV4-3, the J gene TRBJ2-7; 13 nucleotides line up with TRBD2. The V gene's germline CDR1 is LGHNA and CDR2 YSLEER. This CDR3 is 18 amino acids long. V shed 0 bases and J 1 base; nucleotides not matched to a gene: 6. The CDR3 region has the DNA TGCGCCAGCAGCCAAGAGGGACTAGCGGGAATGGCGTCCTACGAGCAGTACTTC. Amino acid sequence: CASSQEGLAGMASYEQYF.

This clone has a single count. Just one base apart from a much larger clone, this may be a read error. V is TRBV9 and J is TRBJ2-7; 11 nucleotides align to TRBD2. CDR3 length: 14 amino acids. The J segment lost 5 bases and the V segment lost 2 bases, leaving 3 bases of the junction unmatched. The germline CDR1 and CDR2 sequences are SGDLS and YYNGEE. As DNA, the CDR3 is TGTGCCAGCAGCGTTAGCGGGGGGGCCGACGAGCAGTACTTC. Its protein is CASSVSGGADEQYF.

The V and J genes are TRBV4-1 and TRBJ2-7; D could derive from TRBD1 or TRBD2 (5 bases each). Germline V gives CDR1 MGHRA, CDR2 YSYEKL. Trimming cost V 3 bases and J 2 bases, with 8 bases left between them. The CDR3 is 13 amino acids. This CDR3 reads CASSHGGTYEQYF. DNA for the CDR3: TGCGCCAGCAGCCATGGGGGAACCTACGAGCAGTACTTC.

The chain recombines TRBV7-9 with TRBJ2-1, with 12 bases aligning to TRBD1. The CDR3 has 15 residues. After removal of 4 bases from V and 8 bases from J, the junction contained 6 bases not matched to a gene. Germline assignment: CDR1 SEHNR and CDR2 FQNEAQ (reference sequence). CDR3 sequence: CASSSGTGGWDEQFF. The CDR3 nucleotides read TGTGCCAGCAGCTCGGGGACAGGGGGCTGGGATGAGCAGTTCTTC.

The chain uses TRBV9 and TRBJ1-2; D may be TRBD1 (5 bases). This CDR3 spans 14 amino acids. The germline V gene encodes CDR1 SGDLS and CDR2 YYNGEE. V dropped 3 bases and J dropped 8 bases, with 17 bases sitting between them. The CDR3 sequence: CASSEQESRYGYTF. The CDR3 DNA reads TGTGCCAGCAGCGAACAGGAATCCCGCTACGGCTACACCTTC. Filled out from reference TRBV9 and TRBJ1-2, the complete variable domain reads DSGVTQTPKHLITATGQRVTLRCSPRSGDLSVYWYQQSLDQGLQFLIQYYNGEERAKGNILERFSAQQFPDLHSELNLSSLELGDSALYFCASSEQESRYGYTFGSGTRLTVV.

On this clone: Additional DNA sequences in this sample encode the identical CDR3. The chain combines TRBV9 with TRBJ2-1; TRBD2 matches at 13 bases. This CDR3 contains 15 residues. Unmatched junction bases numbered 3, after V lost 2 bases and J lost 7 bases. Germline CDR1 is SGDLS and CDR2 is YYNGEE. DNA of the CDR3: TGTGCCAGCAGCGTTCCGGGACTAGCGGGAAATGAGCAGTTCTTC. It codes for CASSVPGLAGNEQFF.

A word on this clone: A read error may produce the germline difference seen at one junction end. V gene TRBV10-3 combines with J gene TRBJ1-3, with D unresolved. The V gene's germline CDR1 is ENHRY and CDR2 SYGVKD. The CDR3 has 13 amino acids. The CDR3 is CAISEPLRAIRDF. DNA for the CDR3: TGTGCCATCAGTGAGCCATTAAGGGCTATACGGGATTTT.